The 22 T cell receptor beta chains below all came from one sample that was sequenced in a study of T-cell reconstitution after alpha-beta-depleted transplantation in children. It was with unique molecular identifiers that the TCRbeta library was prepared. Each CDR3 protein gets one entry after TCRdb re-called the PCR reads with MiXCR. The repertoire holds 350,000 to 500,000 distinct CDR3 sequences, with around 46% as singletons. The source material was PBMCs, sampled before TCRalphabeta/CD19-depleted stem cell transplant. These receptors were collected from a girl aged 2 to 10 with aplastic anemia, due to receive a stem cell transplant.

Concerning this clonotype: At one boundary the junction diverges from the germline segment, which might be a read error. The chain uses TRBV28 and TRBJ2-1; D uncertain. The CDR3 is made up of 12 amino acids. Germline lookup yields CDR1 MDHEN and CDR2 SYDVKM. The CDR3 loop is CAIGRSSNEQFF. Written as DNA, the CDR3 is TGTGCCATCGGCCGGTCCTCCAATGAGCAGTTCTTC.

This clonotype was counted between two and nine times. The V call is TRBV9, the J call TRBJ1-2; D not certain. From germline, CDR1 is SGDLS and CDR2 YYNGEE. Trimming removed 1 base from V and 6 bases from J, with 10 bases in between. The CDR3 consists of 13 residues. The CDR3 DNA reads as TGTGCCAGCAGCGTAATGGAAAGCAATGGCTACACCTTC. Its protein product is CASSVMESNGYTF.

In its sample, this clonotype was seen many times. The rearrangement joins TRBV20-1 to TRBJ2-7; TRBD1 might be the D (5 bases). Germline V gene lookup returns CDR1 DFQATT and CDR2 SNEGSKA (reference sequence). V was cut by 2 bases and J by 3 bases, with 20 bases left in between. The CDR3 is 16 residues long. The CDR3 reads CSARLWMDKSGYEQYF. The CDR3 coding sequence is TGCAGTGCTAGACTATGGATGGACAAGTCCGGCTACGAGCAGTACTTC.

This rearrangement joins TRBV24-1 to TRBJ2-3, with 12 bases fitting TRBD2. Germline V gives CDR1 KGHDR, CDR2 SFDVKD. V lost 2 bases to trimming and J lost 5 bases; unmatched junction nucleotides: 7. The CDR3 totals 17 residues. The CDR3 loop is CATSDSSGRAFGDTQYF. CDR3 in DNA: TGTGCCACCAGTGATTCTAGCGGGAGGGCCTTTGGAGATACGCAGTATTTT.

The chain couples TRBV20-1 to TRBJ2-1, with D unclear. This CDR3 is built from 14 residues. The V end lost 1 base, the J end lost 8 bases, and 15 bases lay between the germline ends. Germline CDR1 DFQATT, CDR2 SNEGSKA (reference sequence). The CDR3 reads CSARAKDAGYEQFF. The CDR3 nucleotides read TGCAGTGCTAGAGCAAAGGACGCCGGGTATGAGCAGTTCTTC.

This chain connects TRBV7-9 to TRBJ2-7; TRBD1 is a possible D gene (5 bases). The germline gives CDR1 SEHNR, CDR2 FQNEAQ (reference sequence). The CDR3 sequence is 16 residues long. V lost 0 bases and J lost 6, with 18 bases in between. DNA for the CDR3: TGTGCCAGCAGCTTAGCGACCAGGGTCGCCCCGGGCGAGCAGTACTTC. Protein sequence: CASSLATRVAPGEQYF.

This clonotype was found a few times. V gene TRBV9 combines with J gene TRBJ2-7; the match to TRBD1 covers 10 bases. V lost 4 bases, J lost 5 bases, and 9 bases stayed unmatched. There are 15 residues in the CDR3. Per the germline V gene, CDR1 is SGDLS and CDR2 is YYNGEE. The CDR3 is CASSPRTGGGNEQYF. As DNA, the CDR3 is TGTGCCAGCAGCCCAAGGACAGGGGGTGGCAACGAGCAGTACTTC.

The chain links TRBV29-1 to TRBJ1-1; no reliable D call. Germline V gene lookup returns CDR1 SQVTM and CDR2 ANQGSEA. The V end lost 6 bases, the J end lost 1 base, and 6 bases lay between the germline ends. The CDR3 sequence is 11 residues long. The CDR3, as DNA: TGCAGCGTGAATAGGAACACTGAAGCTTTCTTT. It encodes CSVNRNTEAFF. The variable domain in full, with the rest retrieved from reference TRBV29-1 and TRBJ1-1, is SAVISQKPSRDICQRGTSLTIQCQVDSQVTMMFWYRQQPGQSLTLIATANQGSEATYESGFVIDKFPISRPNLTFSTLTVSNMSPEDSSIYLCSVNRNTEAFFGQGTRLTVV.

This clonotype has a count of ten or more. The chain employs TRBV7-8 and TRBJ2-7; D is possibly TRBD2 (6 bases). V was pared by 0 bases and J by 0 bases, with 9 bases between. Germline assignment: CDR1 SGHVS and CDR2 FQNEAQ. The CDR3 loop spans 15 amino acids. The CDR3 DNA is TGTGCCAGCAGCTTAGCCTGGGACTCCTCCTACGAGCAGTACTTC. Translated, it gives CASSLAWDSSYEQYF.

This clonotype appeared many times. The DNA of the CDR3 is TGCAGCGCCCGGGACGGGCTTTCCATGAACACTGAAGCTTTCTTT. Translated: CSARDGLSMNTEAFF. V usage is TRBV29-1 and J usage is TRBJ1-1; a possible D gene is TRBD1 (5 bases). CDR3 size: 15 residues. CDR1 is SQVTM, CDR2 ANQGSEA, per germline. V was clipped by 7 bases and J by 0 bases, with 18 bases between them. The complete variable domain, with remaining parts taken from reference TRBV29-1 and TRBJ1-1, reads SAVISQKPSRDICQRGTSLTIQCQVDSQVTMMFWYRQQPGQSLTLIATANQGSEATYESGFVIDKFPISRPNLTFSTLTVSNMSPEDSSIYLCSARDGLSMNTEAFFGQGTRLTVV.

This chain joins TRBV10-3 and TRBJ2-3, with D possibly being TRBD2 (7 bases). Germline lookup yields CDR1 ENHRY and CDR2 SYGVKD. CDR3 size: 15 residues. V was cut by 3 bases and J by 0 bases, with 10 bases left in between. This chain's CDR3 is CAISEQGGSTDTQYF. For the CDR3, the DNA is TGTGCCATCAGTGAACAGGGAGGGAGCACAGATACGCAGTATTTT.

This clonotype was observed a handful of times. V gene TRBV18 combines with J gene TRBJ2-7; 8 positions agree with TRBD1. After removal of 6 bases from V and 0 bases from J, the junction contained 4 bases not matched to a gene. Germline V lookup: CDR1 KGHSH, CDR2 LQKENI. CDR3 length: 14 residues. The CDR3 reads CASSWDRYSYEQYF. CDR3 nucleotide sequence: TGTGCCAGCTCTTGGGACAGGTACTCCTACGAGCAGTACTTC. Drawing the rest from reference TRBV18 and TRBJ2-7, the complete variable domain is NAGVMQNPRHLVRRRGQEARLRCSPMKGHSHVYWYRQLPEEGLKFMVYLQKENIIDESGMPKERFSAEFPKEGPSILRIQQVVRGDSAAYFCASSWDRYSYEQYFGPGTRLTVT.

Only a few counts were recorded for this clonotype. The V gene is TRBV11-2, the J gene TRBJ2-1; 9 bases line up with TRBD2. CDR3 length: 15 residues. The germline gives CDR1 SGHAT, CDR2 FQNNGV. After removal of 5 bases from V and 6 bases from J, the junction contained 8 bases not matched to a gene. The DNA for the CDR3 is TGTGCCAGCAGCAAACCGGGACTAGCAGGCAATGAGCAGTTCTTC. Its translation is CASSKPGLAGNEQFF.

The chain is built from TRBV5-1 and TRBJ1-5; D is unclear. There are 15 residues in the CDR3. Germline CDR1 and CDR2: SGHRS and YFSETQ. V was clipped by 4 bases and J by 2 bases, with 13 bases between them. DNA of the CDR3: TGCGCCAGCAGCCCTGGGGATCTGGGCAATCAGCCCCAGCATTTT. This gives the protein CASSPGDLGNQPQHF.

There are many counts of this clonotype. CDR3 sequence reads: CASSGWTANSPLHF. The DNA of the CDR3 is TGTGCCAGCAGTGGATGGACAGCTAATTCACCCCTCCACTTT. The rearrangement uses TRBV6-1 and TRBJ1-6; tentative D call: TRBD1 (6 bases). The V gene's germline CDR1 is MNHNS and CDR2 SASEGT. This CDR3 has 14 residues. Trimming removed 4 bases at V and 6 bases at J, with 10 bases between.

The chain employs TRBV9 and TRBJ2-1; D remains unclear. The germline CDR1 and CDR2 sequences are SGDLS and YYNGEE. V was clipped by 4 bases and J by 0 bases, with 14 bases between them. The CDR3 loop spans 16 amino acids. The CDR3 loop reads CASSPPTGSSYNEQFF. DNA for the CDR3: TGTGCCAGCAGCCCCCCGACTGGCAGCTCCTACAATGAGCAGTTCTTC.

The genes are TRBV5-5 and TRBJ2-5, with D possibly being TRBD1 (6 bases). The CDR3 length is 14 residues. CDR1 and CDR2 (germline): SGHKS, YYEKEE (reference sequence). The V and J ends lost 1 base and 0 bases respectively, with 7 bases between them. The chain's CDR3 is CASSLKGDQETQYF. CDR3 nucleotide sequence: TGTGCCAGCAGCTTGAAGGGGGACCAAGAGACCCAGTACTTC. The full variable domain, completed using reference TRBV5-5 and TRBJ2-5, is DAGVTQSPTHLIKTRGQQVTLRCSPISGHKSVSWYQQVLGQGPQFIFQYYEKEERGRGNFPDRFSARQFPNYSSELNVNALLLGDSALYLCASSLKGDQETQYFGPGTRLLVL.

This clonotype has just a few counts. The gene calls are TRBV7-8 and TRBJ1-1, with D maybe TRBD1 (6 bases). CDR3 length: 15 residues. Germline CDR1 is SGHVS and CDR2 is FQNEAQ. Trimming cost V 4 bases and J 0 bases, with 12 bases left between them. For the CDR3, the DNA is TGTGCCAGCAGCTCGAATACAGGGTTGAACACTGAAGCTTTCTTT. It encodes CASSSNTGLNTEAFF. Drawing the rest from reference TRBV7-8 and TRBJ1-1, the complete variable domain is GAGVSQSPRYKVAKRGQDVALRCDPISGHVSLFWYQQALGQGPEFLTYFQNEAQLDKSGLPSDRFFAERPEGSVSTLKIQRTQQEDSAVYLCASSSNTGLNTEAFFGQGTRLTVV.

This clonotype turned up a few times. Here the CDR3 reads CASSVGGTGVDEQYF. The DNA for the CDR3 is TGTGCCAGCAGCGTTGGTGGGACAGGGGTCGACGAGCAGTACTTC. The chain uses TRBV3-1 and TRBJ2-7, with 10 bases matching TRBD1. CDR3 length: 15 amino acids. Germline-derived CDR1 and CDR2 are LGHDT and YNNKEL (reference sequence). The junction had 9 bases not matched to a gene; V was cut back by 5 bases and J by 5 bases.

V is TRBV2 and J is TRBJ2-6; 7 bases are shared with TRBD1. Germline V lookup: CDR1 SNHLY, CDR2 FYNNEI. The CDR3 is made up of 17 amino acids. The ends lost 0 bases at V and 2 bases at J; junction bases unmatched: 4. The CDR3 reads CASSEALGQAGANVLTF. In nucleotides, the CDR3 is TGTGCCAGCAGTGAAGCGCTAGGACAGGCTGGGGCCAACGTCCTGACTTTC.

The CDR3 bases are TGTGCCAGCAGCCCCTCAGGGGGTCGCGACGAGCAGTACTTC. It codes for CASSPSGGRDEQYF. V gene TRBV12-3 or TRBV12-4 combines with J gene TRBJ2-7; TRBD1 matches at 7 bases. The trim removed 6 bases at V and 5 bases at J, leaving 10 bases unmatched. The CDR3 covers 14 residues.

Of note for this clonotype: One end of the junction varies from germline; a read error may be responsible. This chain connects TRBV7-8 to TRBJ2-7, with D possibly being TRBD2 (6 bases). There are 15 residues in the CDR3. Germline CDR1 is SGHVS and CDR2 is FQNEAQ. CDR3 region: CASSLGVAGSYERYF. Here the CDR3 DNA reads TGTGCCAGCAGCTTAGGTGTTGCCGGGAGCTACGAGCGGTACTTC.